This T cell receptor beta chain came from a study of CD8 T cells in ankylosing spondylitis. MiXCR was run by TCRdb on the 5' RACE reads, yielding one entry per CDR3 protein. The sample lists approximately 110,000 distinct CDR3 sequences, 24% occurring once. The sequenced sample consisted of synovial fluid, either unsorted or a sorted T cell fraction (not recorded which). The receptor's source is a male donor with ankylosing spondylitis.

In nucleotides, the CDR3 is TGTGCCACCAGTGACGCCCATAGGACAGGGGCGACCCACACTGAAGCTTTCTTT. As protein: CATSDAHRTGATHTEAFF. The chain is built from TRBV24-1 and TRBJ1-1; the match to TRBD1 covers 9 bases. Germline assignment: CDR1 KGHDR and CDR2 SFDVKD. The CDR3 has 18 amino acids. Losses at the gene ends were 4 bases for V and 3 bases for J; bases not matched to a gene: 14.